This T cell receptor beta chain was captured in a study of CD8+CD57+ T cells in acquired aplastic anemia. Across the whole study: Average DNA yield from sorted CD4+ and CD8+ cells was around 3 ug. Findings of the study overall: Comparison of patients with controls identified nearly 30 shared CD8+ CDR3 sequences.

V was pared by 2 bases and J by 5 bases, with 6 bases of the junction left unmatched. This CDR3 has 15 amino acids. The germline CDR1 and CDR2 sequences are SGHRS and YFSETQ. Genomic DNA constituted the template upon which TCR beta VDJ and CDR3 profiling was performed. MiXCR, run by TCRdb on the reads, gives a single entry per CDR3 protein. Counted here are more than 250,000 distinct CDR3 sequences, around 60% occurring once; the ten biggest clones make up 8%. This clonotype was recorded at least ten times. What it binds is unknown. Specimen: sorted CD4+, CD8+, or CD8+CD57+ T cells (not recorded which) from PBMCs. The sequence came from a human donor with severe aplastic anemia or a healthy control (not recorded which). The chain combines TRBV5-1 with TRBJ2-3; 9 nucleotides align to TRBD1. CDR3 region: CASSFIQGAIDTQYF. CDR3 sequence (DNA): TGCGCCAGCAGCTTTATACAGGGGGCCATAGATACGCAGTATTTT.